One and the same sample provided the 6 T cell receptor beta chains below, sequenced in a study of T cells in Graves' hyperthyroidism and ophthalmopathy. Amplified TCR beta CDR3 regions came from RNA transcripts. A set of HTBI primers served as the primers for a first-round RT-PCR of the TCR CDR3. TCRdb reprocessed the multiplex PCR reads via MiXCR and lists one record per CDR3 protein. The repertoire includes 660,000 or so distinct CDR3 sequences, 40% to 55% of them detected once, and more than 7% sits in the top ten. Input material: peripheral blood or thyroid tissue (not recorded which). The receptor set was obtained from an adult man with Graves' disease, either hyperthyroidism or ophthalmopathy (not recorded which).

This clonotype was picked up one time. This chain uses TRBV2 with TRBJ1-2; D not certain. V lost 11 bases to trimming and J lost 7 bases, with 17 bases between them. Germline V gene data show CDR1 as SNHLY and CDR2 as FYNNEI. CDR3 length equals 12 residues. CDR3 amino acids: CARGQGIPGYTF. The CDR3 bases are TGTGCCCGCGGGCAAGGGATCCCTGGCTACACCTTC.

The chain uses TRBV15 and TRBJ1-2; weak D call: TRBD1 (5 bases). CDR1 is LNHNV and CDR2 is YYDKDF in the germline V gene (reference sequence). V dropped 2 bases and J dropped 0 bases, with 16 bases sitting between them. This CDR3 contains 17 residues. The CDR3 DNA is TGTGCCACCAGCAGATTCACAATGACAGACACTAACTATGGCTACACCTTC. It specifies CATSRFTMTDTNYGYTF.

The rearrangement uses TRBV5-1 and TRBJ2-2; 12 positions agree with TRBD2. J lost 3 bases, V lost 0 bases, and 0 bases had no gene match. In germline, CDR1 is SGHRS, CDR2 YFSETQ. The CDR3 has 16 residues. Here the CDR3 reads CASSLGLAGDTGELFF. In nucleotides, the CDR3 is TGCGCCAGCAGCTTGGGACTAGCGGGAGACACCGGGGAGCTGTTTTTT.

This clonotype showed up just a few times. J is TRBJ2-7 and V is TRBV5-1; TRBD2 agrees at 12 bases. With 4 bases clipped from V and 7 bases from J, the junction kept 9 bases outside the gene matches. Germline lookup yields CDR1 SGHRS and CDR2 YFSETQ. This CDR3 is built from 15 residues. The CDR3 region has the DNA TGCGCCAGCAGCGGCGGGACTAGCGGGTTCCGGGAGCAGTACTTC. It translates to CASSGGTSGFREQYF.

Of note for this clonotype: Being one base from a much bigger clone, this may be a read error. The chain recombines TRBV7-9 with TRBJ2-5, with 10 bases aligning to TRBD2. This CDR3 is 16 amino acids long. Germline V lookup: CDR1 SEHNR, CDR2 FQNEAQ (reference sequence). Losses at the gene ends were 4 bases for V and 5 bases for J; bases not matched to a gene: 10. CDR3 loop: CASSSEAGGPLETQYF. CDR3 in DNA: TGTGCCAGCAGCTCAGAAGCGGGAGGGCCATTGGAGACCCAGTACTTC.

This clonotype was observed many times. The chain recombines TRBV20-1 with TRBJ1-6; 9 nucleotides line up with TRBD1. The CDR3 spans 13 residues. The J segment lost 7 bases and the V segment lost 5 bases, leaving 3 bases of the junction unmatched. CDR1 and CDR2 from the germline V gene are DFQATT and SNEGSKA (reference sequence). The CDR3 nucleotides are TGCAGTGCTGACGGACAGGGGAATTCACCCCTCCACTTT. Encoded protein: CSADGQGNSPLHF.